This TCR beta chain was identified during a study of neurological immune-mediated disorders. A 10-nucleotide random UMI tagged transcripts in template-switch 5'RACE cDNA synthesis. TCRdb analysed the 5' RACE reads with MiXCR anew, one entry per CDR3 protein. The sample has around 100,000 distinct CDR3 sequences; 10% to 11% are singletons. Time point indicated: longitudinal time-point 3. V lost 2 bases to trimming and J lost 4 bases; unmatched junction nucleotides: 5. The CDR3 loop spans 15 amino acids. This clonotype was seen repeatedly, ten times or more. V usage is TRBV12-3 or TRBV12-4 and J usage is TRBJ2-5; 9 bases line up with TRBD2. This receptor was identified in a female donor with HTLV-1-associated myelopathy (HAM/TSP). What was sequenced was PBMCs. The CDR3 DNA reads TGTGCCAGCAGTTTACTGCGGGGGGGCCGAGAGACCCAGTACTTC. Protein sequence: CASSLLRGGRETQYF.